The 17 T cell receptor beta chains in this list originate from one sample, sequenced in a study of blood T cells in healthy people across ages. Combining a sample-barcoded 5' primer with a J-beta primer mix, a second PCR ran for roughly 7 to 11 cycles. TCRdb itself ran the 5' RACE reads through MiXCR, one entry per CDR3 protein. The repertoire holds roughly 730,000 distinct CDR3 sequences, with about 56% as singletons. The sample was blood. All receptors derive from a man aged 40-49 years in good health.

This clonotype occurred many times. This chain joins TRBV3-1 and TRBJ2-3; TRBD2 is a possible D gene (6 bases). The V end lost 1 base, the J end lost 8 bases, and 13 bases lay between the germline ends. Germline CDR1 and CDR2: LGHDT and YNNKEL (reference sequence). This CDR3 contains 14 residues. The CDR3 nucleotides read TGTGCCAGCAGCCAAGTGGAGGGGAAAGGTACGCAGTATTTT. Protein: CASSQVEGKGTQYF.

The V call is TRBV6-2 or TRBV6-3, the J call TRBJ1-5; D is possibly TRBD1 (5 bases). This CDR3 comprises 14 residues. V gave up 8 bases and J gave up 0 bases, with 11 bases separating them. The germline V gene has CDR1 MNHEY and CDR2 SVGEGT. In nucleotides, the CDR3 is TGTGCCAGCTGGGACTTCTATAGCAATCAGCCCCAGCATTTT. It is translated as CASWDFYSNQPQHF.

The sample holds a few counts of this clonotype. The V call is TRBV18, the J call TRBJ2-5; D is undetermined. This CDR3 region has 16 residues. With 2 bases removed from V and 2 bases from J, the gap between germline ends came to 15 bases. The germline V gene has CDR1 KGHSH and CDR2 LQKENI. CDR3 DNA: TGTGCCAGCTCACCAGTGCCGCCCGGTTTACAAGAGACCCAGTACTTC. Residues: CASSPVPPGLQETQYF.

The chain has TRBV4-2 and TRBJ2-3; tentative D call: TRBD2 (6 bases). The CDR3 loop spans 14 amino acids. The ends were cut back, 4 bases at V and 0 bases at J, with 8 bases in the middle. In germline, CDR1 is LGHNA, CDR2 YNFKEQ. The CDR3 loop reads CASSPSESTDTQYF. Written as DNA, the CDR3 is TGTGCCAGCAGCCCTAGCGAAAGCACAGATACGCAGTATTTT.

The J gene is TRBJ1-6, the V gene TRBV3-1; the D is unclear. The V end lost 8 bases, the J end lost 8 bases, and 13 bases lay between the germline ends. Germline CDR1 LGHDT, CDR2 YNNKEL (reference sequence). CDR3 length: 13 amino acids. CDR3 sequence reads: CASSPVEDSPLHF. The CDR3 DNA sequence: TGTGCCAGCTCCCCCGTAGAGGATTCACCCCTCCACTTT.

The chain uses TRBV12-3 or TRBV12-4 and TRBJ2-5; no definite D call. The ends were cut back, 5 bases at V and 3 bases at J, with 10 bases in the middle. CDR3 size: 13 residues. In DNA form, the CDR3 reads TGTGCCAGCAGTCAGGAGCCTGAAGAGACCCAGTACTTC. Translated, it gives CASSQEPEETQYF.

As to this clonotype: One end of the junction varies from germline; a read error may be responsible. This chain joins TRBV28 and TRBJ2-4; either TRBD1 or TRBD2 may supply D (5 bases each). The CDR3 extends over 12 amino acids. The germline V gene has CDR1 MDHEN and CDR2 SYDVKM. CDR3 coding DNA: TGTGCCTGCAGTGGGACCGAAAACATTCAGTACTTC. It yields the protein CACSGTENIQYF.

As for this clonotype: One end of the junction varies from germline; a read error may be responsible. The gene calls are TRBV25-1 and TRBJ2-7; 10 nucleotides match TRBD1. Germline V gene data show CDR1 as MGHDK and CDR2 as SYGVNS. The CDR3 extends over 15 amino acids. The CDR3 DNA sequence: TGTGCCAGTAGTGCCATCGGGACAGGGGACTCGGAGCAGTACTTC. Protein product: CASSAIGTGDSEQYF.

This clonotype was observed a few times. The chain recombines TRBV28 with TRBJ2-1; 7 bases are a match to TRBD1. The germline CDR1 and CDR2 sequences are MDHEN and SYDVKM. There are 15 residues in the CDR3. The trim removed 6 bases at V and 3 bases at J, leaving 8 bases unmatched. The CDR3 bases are TGTGCCAGCAGGGACCCCGGGACAGTCTACAATGAGCAGTTCTTC. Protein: CASRDPGTVYNEQFF.

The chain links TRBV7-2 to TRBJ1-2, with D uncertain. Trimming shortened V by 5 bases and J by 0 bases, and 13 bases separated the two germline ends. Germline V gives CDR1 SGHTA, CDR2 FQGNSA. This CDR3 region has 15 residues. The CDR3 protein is CASSLEQSSNYGYTF. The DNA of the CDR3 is TGTGCCAGCAGCCTCGAACAGAGTTCTAACTATGGCTACACCTTC.

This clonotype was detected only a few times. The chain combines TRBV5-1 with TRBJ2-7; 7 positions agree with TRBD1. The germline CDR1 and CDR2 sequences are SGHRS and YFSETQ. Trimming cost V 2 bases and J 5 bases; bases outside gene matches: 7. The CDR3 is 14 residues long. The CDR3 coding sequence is TGCGCCAGCAGCTTTGACATCGACAGGGACGAGCAGTACTTC. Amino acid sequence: CASSFDIDRDEQYF.

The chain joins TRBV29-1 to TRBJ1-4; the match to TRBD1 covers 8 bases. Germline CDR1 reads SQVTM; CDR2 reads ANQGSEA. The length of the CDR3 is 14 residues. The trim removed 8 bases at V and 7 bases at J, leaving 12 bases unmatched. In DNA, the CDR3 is TGCAGCATGGAAACCGGGACAGGATCTGAAAAACTGTTTTTT. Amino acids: CSMETGTGSEKLFF.

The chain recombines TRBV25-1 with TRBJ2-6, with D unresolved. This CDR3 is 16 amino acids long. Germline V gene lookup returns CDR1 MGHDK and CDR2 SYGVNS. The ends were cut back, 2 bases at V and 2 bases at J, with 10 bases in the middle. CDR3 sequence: CASSEVGFAGANVLTF. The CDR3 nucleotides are TGTGCCAGCAGTGAAGTGGGGTTTGCTGGGGCCAACGTCCTGACTTTC.

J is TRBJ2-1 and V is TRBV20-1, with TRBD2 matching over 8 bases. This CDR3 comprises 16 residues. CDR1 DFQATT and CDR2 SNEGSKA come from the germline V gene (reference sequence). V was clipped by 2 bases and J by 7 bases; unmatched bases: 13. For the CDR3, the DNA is TGCAGTGCTAGATCCAACGGGGGACTAGTGGCGAATGAGCAGTTCTTC. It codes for CSARSNGGLVANEQFF.

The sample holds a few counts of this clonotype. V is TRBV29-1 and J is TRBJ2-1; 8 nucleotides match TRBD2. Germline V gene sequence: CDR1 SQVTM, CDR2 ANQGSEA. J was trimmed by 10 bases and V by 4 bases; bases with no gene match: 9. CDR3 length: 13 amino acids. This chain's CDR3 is CSVGGTSGGEQFF. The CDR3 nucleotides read TGCAGCGTTGGCGGAACTAGCGGAGGGGAGCAGTTCTTC.

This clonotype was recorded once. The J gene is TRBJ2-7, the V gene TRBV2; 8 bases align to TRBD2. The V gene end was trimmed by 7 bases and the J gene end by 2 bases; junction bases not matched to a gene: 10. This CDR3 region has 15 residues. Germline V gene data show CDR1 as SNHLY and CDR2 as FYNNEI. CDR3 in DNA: TGTGCCAGCACCGGGGGGGGCAGGGCCACCTACGAGCAGTACTTC. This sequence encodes CASTGGGRATYEQYF.

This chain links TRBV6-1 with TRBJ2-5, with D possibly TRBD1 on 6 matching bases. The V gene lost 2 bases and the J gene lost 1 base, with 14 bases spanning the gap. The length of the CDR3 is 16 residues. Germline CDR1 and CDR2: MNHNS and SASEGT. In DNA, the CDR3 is TGTGCCAGCAGTGAATCCAGGGGCCGACTCCAAGAGACCCAGTACTTC. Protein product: CASSESRGRLQETQYF.